This TCR beta chain was recovered during a study of Tregs in tolerant kidney transplant recipients. Clones were read by immunoSEQ multiplex PCR, and TCRdb kept only the in-frame ones, dropping some. This table holds 25,000 to 35,000 clones. Thawed PBMCs were FACS-sorted into unstimulated CD4+CD25+CD127- regulatory T cells, CD4+CD25- non-regulatory cells, CD4 and CD8 cells. The CDR3 is made up of 14 amino acids. Germline CDR1 WNHNN, CDR2 SYGVQD (reference sequence). Between the trimmed V and J ends, which lost 5 bases and 7 bases, there was a span of 15 bases. As for this clone: Its antigen remains unknown. The CDR3 end lies 3 residues beyond the end of the read and is filled in from the germline J gene.

General study findings and limits: This study did not directly address biological reproducibility. In tolerant patients, donor-specific Tregs outgrew total Tregs, suggesting antigen-driven expansion.

The sequence was collected from a human donor who received a combined kidney and bone marrow transplant. The sequences come from CD8+ T cells from blood, collected before the transplant. The chain employs TRBV10-1 and TRBJ2-1; D remains ambiguous. CDR3 sequence reads: CASSYSPSGNEQFF. The DNA read from the CDR3 is TGCGCCAGCAGTTACAGCCCTTCTGGGAATGAG.